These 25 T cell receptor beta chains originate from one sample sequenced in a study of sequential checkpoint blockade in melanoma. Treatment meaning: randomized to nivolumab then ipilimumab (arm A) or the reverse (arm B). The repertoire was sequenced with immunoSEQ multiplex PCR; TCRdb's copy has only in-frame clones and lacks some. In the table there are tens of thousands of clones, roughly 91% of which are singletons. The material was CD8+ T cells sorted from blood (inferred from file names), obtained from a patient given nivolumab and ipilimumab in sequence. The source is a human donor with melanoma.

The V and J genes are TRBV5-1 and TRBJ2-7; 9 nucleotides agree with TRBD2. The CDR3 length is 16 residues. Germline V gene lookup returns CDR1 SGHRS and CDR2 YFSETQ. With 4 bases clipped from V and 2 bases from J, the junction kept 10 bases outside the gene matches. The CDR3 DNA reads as TGCGCCAGCAGCATTGGGGCGGGGGGGTCCCCCTACGAGCAGTACGTC. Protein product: CASSIGAGGSPYEQYV.

For the CDR3, the DNA is TGTGCCAGCAGCGTGGGGGGAACTGGAAACACCATATATTTT. It encodes CASSVGGTGNTIYF. The chain combines TRBV9 with TRBJ1-3; the D gene is possibly TRBD1 (5 bases). Germline CDR1 SGDLS, CDR2 YYNGEE. The CDR3 contains 14 residues. Deletions cut 2 bases from V and 2 bases from J, with 8 bases between.

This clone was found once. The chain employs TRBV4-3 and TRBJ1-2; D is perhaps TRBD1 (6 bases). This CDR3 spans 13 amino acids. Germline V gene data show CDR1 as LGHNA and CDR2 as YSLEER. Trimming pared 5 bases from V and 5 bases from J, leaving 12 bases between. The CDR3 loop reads CASSGRDIYGYTF. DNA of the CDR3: TGCGCCAGCAGCGGACGGGACATTTATGGCTACACCTTC.

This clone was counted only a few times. The CDR3 nucleotides are TGTGCCAGCACCACGTTTTCGGGGGAGGCCTACGAGCAGTACTTC. It encodes CASTTFSGEAYEQYF. This sequence joins TRBV6-1 and TRBJ2-7; weak D call: TRBD2 (6 bases). CDR3 length: 15 residues. Trimming shortened V by 7 bases and J by 2 bases, and 18 bases separated the two germline ends. Germline-derived CDR1 and CDR2 are MNHNS and SASEGT.

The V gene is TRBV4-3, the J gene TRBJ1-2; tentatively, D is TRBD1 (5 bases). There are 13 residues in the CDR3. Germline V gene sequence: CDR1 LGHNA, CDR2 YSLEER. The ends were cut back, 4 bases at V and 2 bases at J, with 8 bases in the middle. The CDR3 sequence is CASSPGLNYGYTF. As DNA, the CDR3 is TGCGCCAGCAGCCCGGGACTGAACTATGGCTACACCTTC.

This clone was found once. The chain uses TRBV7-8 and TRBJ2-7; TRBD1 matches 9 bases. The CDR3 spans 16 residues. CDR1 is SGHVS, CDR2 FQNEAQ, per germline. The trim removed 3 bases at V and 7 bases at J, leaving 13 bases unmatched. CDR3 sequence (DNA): TGTGCCAGCAGCTTGCACACGGGACAGGGAGTGGGGGAGCAGTACGTC. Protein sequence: CASSLHTGQGVGEQYV.

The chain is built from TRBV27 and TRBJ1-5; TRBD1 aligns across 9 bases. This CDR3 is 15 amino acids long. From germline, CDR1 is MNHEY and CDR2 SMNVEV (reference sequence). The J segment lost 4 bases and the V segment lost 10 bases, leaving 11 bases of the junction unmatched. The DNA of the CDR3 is TGTGCCACCGCAAACAGGGGGCTGAGTAATCAGCCCCAGCATTTT. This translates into CATANRGLSNQPQHF.

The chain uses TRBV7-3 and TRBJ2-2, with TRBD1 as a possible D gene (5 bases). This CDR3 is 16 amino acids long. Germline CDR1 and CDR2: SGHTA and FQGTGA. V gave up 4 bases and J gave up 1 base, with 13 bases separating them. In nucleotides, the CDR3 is TGTGCCAGCAGCTCGACAGAGATCCTGAACACCGGGGAGCTGTTTTTT. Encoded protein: CASSSTEILNTGELFF. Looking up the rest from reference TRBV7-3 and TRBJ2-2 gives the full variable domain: GAGVSQTPSNKVTEKGKYVELRCDPISGHTALYWYRQSLGQGPEFLIYFQGTGAADDSGLPNDRFFAVRPEGSVSTLKIQRTERGDSAVYLCASSSTEILNTGELFFGEGSRLTVL.

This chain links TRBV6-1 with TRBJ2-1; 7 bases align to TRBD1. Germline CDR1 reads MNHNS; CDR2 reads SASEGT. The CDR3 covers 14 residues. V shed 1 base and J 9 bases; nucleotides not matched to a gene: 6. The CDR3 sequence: CASSEGDGQAEQFF. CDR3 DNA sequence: TGTGCCAGCAGTGAAGGGGACGGACAGGCTGAGCAGTTCTTC.

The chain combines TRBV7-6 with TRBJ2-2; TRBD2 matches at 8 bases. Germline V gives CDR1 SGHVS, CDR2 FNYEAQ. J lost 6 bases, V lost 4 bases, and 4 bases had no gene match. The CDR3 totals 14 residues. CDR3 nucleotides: TGTGCCAGCAGCTATTTAGCGGGGTCCGGGGAGCTGTTTTTT. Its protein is CASSYLAGSGELFF.

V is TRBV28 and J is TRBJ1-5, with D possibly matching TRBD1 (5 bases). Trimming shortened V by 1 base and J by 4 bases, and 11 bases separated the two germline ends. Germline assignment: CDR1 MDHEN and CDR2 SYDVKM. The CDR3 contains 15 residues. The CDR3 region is CASSLFHQGNQPQHF. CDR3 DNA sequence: TGTGCCAGCAGTTTATTCCACCAGGGAAATCAGCCCCAGCATTTT.

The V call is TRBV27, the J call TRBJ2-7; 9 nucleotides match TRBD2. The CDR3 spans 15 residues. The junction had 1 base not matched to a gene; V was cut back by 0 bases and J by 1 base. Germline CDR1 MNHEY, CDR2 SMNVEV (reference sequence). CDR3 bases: TGTGCCAGCAGTTTATCGGCGGGGGGGTCCTACGAGCAGTACGTC. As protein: CASSLSAGGSYEQYV.

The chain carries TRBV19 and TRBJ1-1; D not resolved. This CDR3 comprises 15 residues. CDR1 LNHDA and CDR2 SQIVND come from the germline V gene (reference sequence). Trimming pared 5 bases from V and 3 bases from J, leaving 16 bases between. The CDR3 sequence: CASSLGPASDTEAFF. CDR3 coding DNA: TGTGCCAGTAGTCTGGGCCCCGCCTCGGACACTGAAGCTTTCTTT.

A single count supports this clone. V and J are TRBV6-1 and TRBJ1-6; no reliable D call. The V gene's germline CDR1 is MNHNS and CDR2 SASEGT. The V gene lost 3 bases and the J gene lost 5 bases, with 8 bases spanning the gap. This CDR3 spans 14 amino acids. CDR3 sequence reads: CASSDDGDNSPLHF. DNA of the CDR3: TGTGCCAGCAGTGACGACGGGGATAATTCACCCCTCCACTTT.

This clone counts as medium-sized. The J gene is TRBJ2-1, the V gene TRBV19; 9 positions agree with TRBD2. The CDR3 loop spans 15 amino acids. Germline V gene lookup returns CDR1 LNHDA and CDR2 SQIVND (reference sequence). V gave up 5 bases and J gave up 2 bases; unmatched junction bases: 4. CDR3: CASSVGTSTYNEQFF. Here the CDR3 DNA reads TGTGCCAGTAGTGTCGGGACTAGCACCTACAATGAGCAGTTCTTC.

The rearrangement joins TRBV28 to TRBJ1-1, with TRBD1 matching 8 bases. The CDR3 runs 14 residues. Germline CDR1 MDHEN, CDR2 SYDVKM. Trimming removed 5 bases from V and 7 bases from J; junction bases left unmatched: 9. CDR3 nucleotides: TGTGCCAGCAGTCCATCCCCAGGGGGCGGTGAAGCTTTCTTT. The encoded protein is CASSPSPGGGEAFF.

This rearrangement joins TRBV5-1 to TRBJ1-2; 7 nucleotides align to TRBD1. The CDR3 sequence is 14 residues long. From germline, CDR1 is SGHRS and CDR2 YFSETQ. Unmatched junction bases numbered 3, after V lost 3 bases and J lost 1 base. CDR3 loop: CASSWSGGNYGYTF. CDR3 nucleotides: TGCGCCAGCAGCTGGTCAGGGGGTAACTATGGCTACACCTTC. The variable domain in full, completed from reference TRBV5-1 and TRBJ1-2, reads KAGVTQTPRYLIKTRGQQVTLSCSPISGHRSVSWYQQTPGQGLQFLFEYFSETQRNKGNFPGRFSGRQFSNSRSEMNVSTLELGDSALYLCASSWSGGNYGYTFGSGTRLTVV.

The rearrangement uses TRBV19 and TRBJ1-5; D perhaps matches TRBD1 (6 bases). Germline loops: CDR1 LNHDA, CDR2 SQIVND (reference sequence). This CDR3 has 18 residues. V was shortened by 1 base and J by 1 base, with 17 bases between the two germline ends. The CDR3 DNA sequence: TGTGCCAGTAGTATAGTCCAGGACAGCCCAGGCAGCAATCAGCCCCAGCATTTT. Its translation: CASSIVQDSPGSNQPQHF.

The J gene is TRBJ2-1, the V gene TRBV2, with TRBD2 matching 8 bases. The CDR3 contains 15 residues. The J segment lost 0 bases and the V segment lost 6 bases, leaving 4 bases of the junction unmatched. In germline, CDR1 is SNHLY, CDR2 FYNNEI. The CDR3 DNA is TGTGCCAGCAGCCGACTAGCGTTCTCCTACAATGAGCAGTTCTTC. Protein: CASSRLAFSYNEQFF.

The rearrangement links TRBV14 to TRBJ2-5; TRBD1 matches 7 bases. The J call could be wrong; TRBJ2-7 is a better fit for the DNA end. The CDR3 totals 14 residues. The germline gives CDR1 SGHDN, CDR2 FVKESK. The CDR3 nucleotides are TGTGCCAGCAGCCGGGACAGCCTTTCTTACGAGCAGTACTTC. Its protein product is CASSRDSLSYEQYF.

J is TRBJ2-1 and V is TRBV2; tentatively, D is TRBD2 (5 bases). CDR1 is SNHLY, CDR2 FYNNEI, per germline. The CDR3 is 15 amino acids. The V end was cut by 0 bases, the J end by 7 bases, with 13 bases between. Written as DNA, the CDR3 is TGTGCCAGCAGTGAAGCATTGGGCGGGCAAAATGAGCAGTTCTTC. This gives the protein CASSEALGGQNEQFF.

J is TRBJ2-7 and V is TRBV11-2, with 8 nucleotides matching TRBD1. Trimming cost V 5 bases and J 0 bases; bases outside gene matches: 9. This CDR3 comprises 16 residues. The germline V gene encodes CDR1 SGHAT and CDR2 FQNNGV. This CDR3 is CASSPGQVYTSYEQYF. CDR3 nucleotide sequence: TGTGCCAGCAGCCCGGGACAGGTGTATACCTCCTACGAGCAGTACTTC.

This CDR3 reads CAISVRNTQYF. Written as DNA, the CDR3 is TGTGCCATCAGTGTTCGTAATACGCAGTATTTT. V is TRBV10-3 and J is TRBJ2-3; D gene ambiguous. The CDR3 has 11 residues. V dropped 4 bases and J dropped 7 bases, with 6 bases sitting between them. Germline V lookup: CDR1 ENHRY, CDR2 SYGVKD.

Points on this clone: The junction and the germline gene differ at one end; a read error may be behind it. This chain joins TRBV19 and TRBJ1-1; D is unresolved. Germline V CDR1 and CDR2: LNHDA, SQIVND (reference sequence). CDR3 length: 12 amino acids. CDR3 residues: CASRIGRNEAFF. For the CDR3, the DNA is TGTGCCAGTAGAATAGGGAGGAATGAAGCTTTCTTT.

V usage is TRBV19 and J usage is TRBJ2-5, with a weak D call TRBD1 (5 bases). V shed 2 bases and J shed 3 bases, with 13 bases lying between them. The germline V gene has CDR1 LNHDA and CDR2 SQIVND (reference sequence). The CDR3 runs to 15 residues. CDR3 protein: CASSIPIGQEETQYF. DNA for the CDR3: TGTGCCAGTAGTATACCAATTGGACAAGAAGAGACCCAGTACTTC.